This T cell receptor (beta chain) is from a study of blood T cells in healthy people across ages. Study-level points and caveats: A strong correlation between TCR beta diversity and naive T cell percentage was seen.

The use of a sample-barcoded 5' primer and a J-beta primer mix characterized a second PCR of 7 to 11 cycles. CDR3-containing paired-end reads numbered at least 2.5 million in each sample. TCRdb called the 5' RACE reads again in MiXCR, with one record for every CDR3 protein. The sample lists about 1.4 million distinct CDR3 sequences, around 59% seen once, with roughly 7% in the top ten. CDR1 and CDR2 from the germline V gene are SEHNR and FQNEAQ (reference sequence). Trimming removed 2 bases from V and 0 bases from J; junction bases left unmatched: 6. The CDR3 totals 16 residues. With regard to this clonotype: Antigen unknown.

The TCR sequence derives from a young man in good health. V usage is TRBV7-9 and J usage is TRBJ1-2; 7 bases fit TRBD1. The sample consisted of blood. This CDR3 is CASSLKTGKTNYGYTF. In DNA, the CDR3 is TGTGCCAGCAGCTTAAAGACAGGGAAAACTAACTATGGCTACACCTTC. The whole variable domain, remainder taken from reference TRBV7-9 and TRBJ1-2, is DTGVSQNPRHKITKRGQNVTFRCDPISEHNRLYWYRQTLGQGPEFLTYFQNEAQLEKSRLLSDRFSAERPKGSFSTLEIQRTEQGDSAMYLCASSLKTGKTNYGYTFGSGTRLTVV.